Listed below are T cell receptor beta chains from one sample, sequenced in a study of cytomegalovirus exposure and HLA in healthy donors. Here immunoSEQ multiplex PCR was the method, and the copy in TCRdb shows in-frame clones only, minus some. The table lists 150,000 to 200,000 clones, 65% to 80% of them singletons. The material sequenced was PBMCs. These receptors originate from a woman in her 30s in good health and CMV-seropositive. CDR3s leave out the opening cysteine and the closing phenylalanine or tryptophan.

v_call,cdr3_aa
TRBV7-9,ASSLTSRGRDGYT
TRBV5-4,ASSVKTGNYGYT
TRBV2,ASSIGGAYNEQF
TRBV21-1,ASSPLVESNQPQH
TRBV14,ASSLQTGRNSPLH
TRBV5-6,ASSLQGYYNEQF
TRBV10-3,AISDLGLAGSYEQY
TRBV2,ARMTFAYTEAF
TRBV7-2,ASSLVAGGGLNTEAF
TRBV5-8,ASSPGQGLLGYT
TRBV15,ATSRGDEGVSGAWEQY
TRBV7-6,ASSLAPASGSKTGELF
TRBV7-9,ASSSPWTAYEQY